This entry is about one T cell receptor beta chain. Germline V gene sequence: CDR1 MNHEY, CDR2 SMNVEV (reference sequence). Between the trimmed V and J ends, which lost 7 bases and 5 bases, there was a span of 11 bases. The CDR3 is 12 amino acids. These data originate in a study of blood T cell repertoires in COVID-19. Data came from immunoSEQ multiplex PCR; TCRdb stores just in-frame clones and leaves some out. The sample carries some 65,000 clones, 85% to 90% recorded once. This chain links TRBV27 with TRBJ1-2; D unclear. Material: peripheral blood. This TCR came from a man older than 75 with acute or convalescent COVID-19. CDR3 bases: TGTGCCAGCACGGAACGGACTTATGGCTACACCTTC. This encodes CASTERTYGYTF.